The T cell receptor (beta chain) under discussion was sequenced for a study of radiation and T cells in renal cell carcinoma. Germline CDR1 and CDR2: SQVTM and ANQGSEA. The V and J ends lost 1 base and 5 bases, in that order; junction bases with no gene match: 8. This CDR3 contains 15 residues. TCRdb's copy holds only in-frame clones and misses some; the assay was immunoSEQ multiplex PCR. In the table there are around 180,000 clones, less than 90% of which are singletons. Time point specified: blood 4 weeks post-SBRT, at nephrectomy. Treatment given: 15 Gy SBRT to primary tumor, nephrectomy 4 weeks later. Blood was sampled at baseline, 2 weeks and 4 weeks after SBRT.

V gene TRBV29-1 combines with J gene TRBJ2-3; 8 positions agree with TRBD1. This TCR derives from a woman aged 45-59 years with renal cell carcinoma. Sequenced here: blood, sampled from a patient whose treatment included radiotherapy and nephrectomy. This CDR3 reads CSVEGWTGRGDTQYF. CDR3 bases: TGCAGCGTTGAAGGGTGGACAGGGCGTGGAGATACGCAGTATTTT.